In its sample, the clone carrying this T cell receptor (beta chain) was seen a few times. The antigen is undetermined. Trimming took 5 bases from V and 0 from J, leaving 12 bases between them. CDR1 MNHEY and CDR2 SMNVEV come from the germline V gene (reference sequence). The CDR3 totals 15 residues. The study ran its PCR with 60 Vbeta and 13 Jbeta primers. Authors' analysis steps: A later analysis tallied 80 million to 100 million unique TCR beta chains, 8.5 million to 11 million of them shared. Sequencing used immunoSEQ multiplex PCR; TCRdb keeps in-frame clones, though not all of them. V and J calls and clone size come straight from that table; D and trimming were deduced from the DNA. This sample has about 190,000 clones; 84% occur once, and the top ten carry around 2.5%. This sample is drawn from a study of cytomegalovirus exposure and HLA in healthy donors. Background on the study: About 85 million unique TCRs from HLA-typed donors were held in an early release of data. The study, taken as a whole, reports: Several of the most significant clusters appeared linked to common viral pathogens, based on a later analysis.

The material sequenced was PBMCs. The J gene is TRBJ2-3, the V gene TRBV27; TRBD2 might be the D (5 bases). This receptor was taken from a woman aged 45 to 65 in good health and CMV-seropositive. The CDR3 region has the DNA TGTGCCAGCAGTACCTTCGCGGGTAGCACAGATACGCAGTATTTT. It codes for CASSTFAGSTDTQYF.